What follows is one T cell receptor beta chain and its context. Its target is unknown. V lost 3 bases and J lost 8, with 13 bases in between. Germline V lookup: CDR1 SGHTA, CDR2 FQGNSA. CDR3 length: 13 residues. The sample is drawn from a study of T cell repertoires in cytomegalovirus infection. TCRdb processed the reads anew with MiXCR; each CDR3 protein has one entry. The sample carries roughly 200,000 distinct CDR3 sequences, approximately 38% recorded once. The sequence was obtained from a human donor in good health (CMV status not recorded). Some clones in this sample may be carry-over from other donors' samples. The sequencing used CD8+ T cells from cultured PBMCs, collected from culture after CMV antigen stimulation. The genes are TRBV7-2 and TRBJ1-2; no clear D gene. The CDR3 region is CASSFTVLEGYTF. In DNA, the CDR3 is TGTGCCAGCAGCTTCACAGTGTTGGAGGGCTACACCTTC.